This T cell receptor (beta chain) stems from a study of preoperative IRX-2 immunotherapy in early breast cancer. The table came from immunoSEQ multiplex PCR; TCRdb's copy has only in-frame clones and leaves some out. There are around 39,000 clones in the sample; less than 95% occur only once, and 1.6% lies in the top ten. Indicated treatment: preoperative locoregional IRX-2 cytokine immunotherapy. Samples came from a phase Ib trial of preoperative locoregional IRX-2 cytokine immunotherapy. CDR3 size: 14 residues. The V and J ends lost 4 bases and 5 bases, in that order; junction bases with no gene match: 6. The germline CDR1 and CDR2 sequences are SGHTA and FQGTGA.

This rearrangement joins TRBV7-3 to TRBJ2-7; 9 bases match TRBD1. The TCR was taken from a human donor with breast cancer. The material was tumor tissue, obtained after IRX-2 immunotherapy. The CDR3 DNA follows: TGTGCCAGCAGCTCGACAGGGGGTAGGGACGAGCAGTACTTC. Encoded protein: CASSSTGGRDEQYF.